This TCR beta chain is drawn from a study of blood T cell repertoires in COVID-19. The protocol was immunoSEQ multiplex PCR, while the TCRdb copy is restricted to in-frame clones and leaves out a portion. The table records 180,000 or so clones, over 70% of them present only once. This clone was counted only a few times. Participants spanned ages about 18 to 89 years and resided in around 25 US areas. Germline trimming cut 1 base from V and 6 bases from J; bases unmatched to any gene: 8. CDR3 length: 15 amino acids. The germline V gene has CDR1 SGHRS and CDR2 YFSETQ. What was sequenced was PBMCs or T cells enriched from blood (not recorded which). The source of this sequence is a man aged 60 to 69 who had been exposed to COVID-19. The V call is TRBV5-1, the J call TRBJ2-3, with 7 bases lining up with TRBD2. Here the CDR3 DNA reads TGCGCCAGCAGCTTGCGGGGACTACCAACGGATACGCAGTATTTT. Its translation: CASSLRGLPTDTQYF.